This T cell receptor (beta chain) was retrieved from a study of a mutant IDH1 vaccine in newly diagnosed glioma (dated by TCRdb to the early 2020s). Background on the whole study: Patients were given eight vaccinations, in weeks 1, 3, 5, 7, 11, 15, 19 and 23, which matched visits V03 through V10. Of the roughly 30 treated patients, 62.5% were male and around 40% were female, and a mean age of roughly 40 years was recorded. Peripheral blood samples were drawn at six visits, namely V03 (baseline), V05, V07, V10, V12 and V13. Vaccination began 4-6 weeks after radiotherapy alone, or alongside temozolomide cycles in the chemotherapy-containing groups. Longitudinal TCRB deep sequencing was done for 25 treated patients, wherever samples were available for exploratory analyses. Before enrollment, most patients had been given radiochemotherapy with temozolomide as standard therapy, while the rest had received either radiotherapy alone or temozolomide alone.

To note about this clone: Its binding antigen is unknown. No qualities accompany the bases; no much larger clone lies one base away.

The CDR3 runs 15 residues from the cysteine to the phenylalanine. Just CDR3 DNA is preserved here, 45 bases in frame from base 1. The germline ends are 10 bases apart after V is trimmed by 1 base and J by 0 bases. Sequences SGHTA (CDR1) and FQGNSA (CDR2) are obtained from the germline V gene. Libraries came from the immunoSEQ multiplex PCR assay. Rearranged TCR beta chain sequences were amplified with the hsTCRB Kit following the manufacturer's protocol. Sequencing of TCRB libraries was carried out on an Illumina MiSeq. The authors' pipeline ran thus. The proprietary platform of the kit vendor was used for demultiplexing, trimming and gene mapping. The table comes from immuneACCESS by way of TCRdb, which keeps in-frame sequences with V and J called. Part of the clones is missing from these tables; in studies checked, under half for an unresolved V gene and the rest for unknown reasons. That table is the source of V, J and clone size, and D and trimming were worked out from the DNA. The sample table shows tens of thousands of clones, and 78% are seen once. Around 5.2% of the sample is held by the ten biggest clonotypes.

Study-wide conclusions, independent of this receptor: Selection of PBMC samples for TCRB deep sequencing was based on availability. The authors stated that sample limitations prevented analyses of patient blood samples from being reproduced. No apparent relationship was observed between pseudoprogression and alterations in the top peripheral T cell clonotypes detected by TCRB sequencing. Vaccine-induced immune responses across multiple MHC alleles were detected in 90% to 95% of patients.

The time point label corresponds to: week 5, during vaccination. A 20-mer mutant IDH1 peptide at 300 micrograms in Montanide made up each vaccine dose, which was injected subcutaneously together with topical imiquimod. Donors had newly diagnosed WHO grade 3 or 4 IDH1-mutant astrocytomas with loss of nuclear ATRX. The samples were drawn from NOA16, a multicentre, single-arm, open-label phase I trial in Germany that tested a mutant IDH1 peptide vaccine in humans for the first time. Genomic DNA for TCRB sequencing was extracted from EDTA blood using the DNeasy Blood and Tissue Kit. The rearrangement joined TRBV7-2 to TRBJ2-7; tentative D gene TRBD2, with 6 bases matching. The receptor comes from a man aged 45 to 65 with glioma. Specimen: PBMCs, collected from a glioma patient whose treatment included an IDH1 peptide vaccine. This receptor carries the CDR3 CASSLGWGDSYEQYF. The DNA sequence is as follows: TGTGCCAGCAGCTTAGGGTGGGGGGACTCCTACGAGCAGTACTTC.